The present TCR beta chain was sequenced within a study of control samples from healthy donors and cancer patients. The data were produced by immunoSEQ multiplex PCR, yet TCRdb's version contains in-frame clones alone and is incomplete. Of tens of thousands of clones listed, roughly 87% were seen once; the top ten hold over 3.5%. This receptor was obtained from a woman aged 50 to 60 in good health. Sequencing used blood.

CDR3 protein: CASSQGLGINNQPQHF. The CDR3 nucleotides read TGTGCCAGCAGCCAAGGGTTAGGGATTAACAATCAGCCCCAGCATTTT. This sequence joins TRBV7-9 and TRBJ1-5; D unclear. V was shortened by 5 bases and J by 3 bases, with 17 bases between the two germline ends. The germline V gene has CDR1 SEHNR and CDR2 FQNEAQ (reference sequence). This CDR3 comprises 16 residues.